This T cell receptor (beta chain) originates from a study of T cells in Graves' hyperthyroidism and ophthalmopathy. This clonotype was recorded many times. J lost 4 bases, V lost 2 bases, and 13 bases had no gene match. Germline V gene lookup returns CDR1 LGHDT and CDR2 YNNKEL (reference sequence). CDR3 length: 18 amino acids. From RNA transcripts, TCR beta CDR3 regions were amplified. The HTBI primer set was used in a first-round RT-PCR of the TCR CDR3. TCRdb analysed the multiplex PCR reads with MiXCR anew, one entry per CDR3 protein. The table includes around 250,000 distinct CDR3 sequences, approximately 23% detected once. Diagnostic decisions used clinical symptoms, serum thyroxine and TRAb, thyroid ultrasound and orbital computed tomography.

This chain joins TRBV3-1 and TRBJ2-2; TRBD1 matches at 7 bases. The sample comprised blood. The source is a woman in her thirties or forties with Graves' ophthalmopathy. The CDR3, as DNA: TGTGCCAGCAGCCAACTATCGCCCGGGGACAGACCCACCGGGGAGCTGTTTTTT. Protein product: CASSQLSPGDRPTGELFF. Drawing the rest from reference TRBV3-1 and TRBJ2-2, the complete variable domain is DTAVSQTPKYLVTQMGNDKSIKCEQNLGHDTMYWYKQDSKKFLKIMFSYNNKELIINETVPNRFSPKSPDKAHLNLHINSLELGDSAVYFCASSQLSPGDRPTGELFFGEGSRLTVL.